Shown below are 23 T cell receptor beta chains from a single sample sequenced in a study of blood T cells in healthy people across ages. Combining a sample-barcoded 5' primer with a J-beta primer mix, a second PCR ran for about 6 to 12 cycles. TCRdb used MiXCR to reprocess the 5' RACE reads, holding one entry per CDR3 protein. Seen here are around 1,900,000 distinct CDR3 sequences, roughly 43% observed once, and the top ten hold 23%. Material: blood. Receptors originate from a human donor in good health.

This clonotype has just a few counts. The chain employs TRBV20-1 and TRBJ1-4; D perhaps matches TRBD1 (5 bases). The CDR3 sequence is 15 residues long. Trimming left V 3 bases short and J 6 bases short, with 17 bases between. CDR1 DFQATT and CDR2 SNEGSKA come from the germline V gene (reference sequence). The CDR3 DNA is TGCAGTGCTAGTTACGGTGGGGGGAGAGATGAAAAACTGTTTTTT. The encoded protein is CSASYGGGRDEKLFF.

V usage is TRBV24-1 and J usage is TRBJ2-1, with D possibly being TRBD2 (5 bases). Trimming took 8 bases from V and 7 from J, leaving 14 bases between them. Germline CDR1 KGHDR, CDR2 SFDVKD. The CDR3 has 13 residues. CDR3 residues: CATKLPGGNEQFF. CDR3 in DNA: TGTGCCACCAAGCTGCCGGGCGGGAATGAGCAGTTCTTC.

The chain couples TRBV20-1 to TRBJ2-5; D is undetermined. V was trimmed by 5 bases and J by 2 bases, leaving 9 bases between them. Germline V gene lookup returns CDR1 DFQATT and CDR2 SNEGSKA (reference sequence). This CDR3 is built from 12 residues. The CDR3 is CSAPRIQETQYF. In DNA, the CDR3 is TGCAGTGCTCCTAGGATACAAGAGACCCAGTACTTC.

The J gene is TRBJ2-1, the V gene TRBV29-1; 8 bases map to TRBD1. V lost 4 bases and J lost 9; bases outside the gene matches: 8. CDR1 is SQVTM, CDR2 ANQGSEA, per germline. The CDR3 totals 13 residues. CDR3 in amino acids: CSVAISGGGEQFF. CDR3 in DNA: TGCAGCGTTGCAATTTCAGGGGGCGGTGAGCAGTTCTTC.

The V call is TRBV5-6, the J call TRBJ1-2; perhaps TRBD1 as D (5 bases). Trimming stripped 4 bases from V and 4 bases from J, with 14 bases between. The CDR3 sequence is 14 residues long. Germline V gene lookup returns CDR1 SGHDT and CDR2 YYEEEE. CDR3 nucleotide sequence: TGTGCCAGCAGCCCCCGAGGGGCGGTCTATGGCTACACCTTC. Residues: CASSPRGAVYGYTF.

The chain recombines TRBV4-2 with TRBJ2-1; D is unresolved. The V end lost 0 bases, the J end lost 6 bases, and 9 bases lay between the germline ends. Germline loops: CDR1 LGHNA, CDR2 YNFKEQ. The CDR3 runs to 14 residues. The CDR3 DNA sequence: TGTGCCAGCAGCCAAGATATACACCCCAATGAGCAGTTCTTC. It codes for CASSQDIHPNEQFF.

This clonotype came up a few times. V is TRBV7-2 and J is TRBJ2-5; tentative D call: TRBD1 (5 bases). The CDR3 runs 14 residues. V gave up 5 bases and J gave up 7 bases, with 17 bases separating them. The germline V gene has CDR1 SGHTA and CDR2 FQGNSA. The CDR3 sequence: CASSPDQGRWTQYF. In DNA, the CDR3 is TGTGCCAGCAGCCCGGACCAGGGTCGGTGGACCCAGTACTTC. Supplemented by reference TRBV7-2 and TRBJ2-5, the full variable domain reads GAGVSQSPSNKVTEKGKDVELRCDPISGHTALYWYRQSLGQGLEFLIYFQGNSAPDKSGLPSDRFSAERTGGSVSTLTIQRTQQEDSAVYLCASSPDQGRWTQYFGPGTRLLVL.

The chain joins TRBV10-2 to TRBJ2-7; no firm D call. Looked up from germline, CDR1 is WSHSY and CDR2 is SAAADI. Trimming cost V 10 bases and J 0 bases, with 16 bases left between them. The length of the CDR3 is 14 residues. In DNA form, the CDR3 reads TGCGCCACCCTAAAGGACGGAACCTCCTACGAGCAGTACTTC. Its translation: CATLKDGTSYEQYF.

In DNA, the CDR3 is TGTGCCAGCAGCGTTGGGGAGATGTACCAAGAGACCCAGTACTTC. It translates to CASSVGEMYQETQYF. The V gene is TRBV9, the J gene TRBJ2-5; maybe TRBD2 (5 bases). The CDR3 spans 15 residues. Deletions cut 2 bases from V and 0 bases from J, with 11 bases between. CDR1 SGDLS and CDR2 YYNGEE come from the germline V gene.

The chain couples TRBV12-3 or TRBV12-4 to TRBJ1-2; a possible D gene is TRBD1 (5 bases). Trimming cost V 2 bases and J 8 bases, with 21 bases left between them. The CDR3 runs to 16 residues. The CDR3 sequence: CASSLTGRSTGGGYTF. The CDR3 DNA reads TGTGCCAGCAGTTTAACGGGGCGGTCAACAGGAGGGGGCTACACCTTC.

V is TRBV10-3 and J is TRBJ2-7; TRBD1 matches at 7 bases. This CDR3 contains 15 residues. J lost 1 base, V lost 3 bases, and 6 bases had no gene match. CDR1 is ENHRY, CDR2 SYGVKD, per germline. CDR3 amino acids: CAISEPGQKSYEQYF. The CDR3 DNA follows: TGTGCCATCAGTGAACCGGGACAGAAGTCCTACGAGCAGTACTTC.

This chain uses TRBV29-1 with TRBJ1-2; D unresolved. Trimming shortened V by 3 bases and J by 8 bases, and 10 bases separated the two germline ends. CDR3 length equals 11 residues. Germline assignment: CDR1 SQVTM and CDR2 ANQGSEA. CDR3 DNA sequence: TGCAGCGTTGAGGTCCCGGGCGGCTACACCTTC. Amino acid sequence: CSVEVPGGYTF.

The chain employs TRBV29-1 and TRBJ2-1, with D hard to call. V was trimmed by 7 bases and J by 1 base, leaving 14 bases between them. The CDR3 loop spans 14 amino acids. CDR1 and CDR2 from the germline V gene are SQVTM and ANQGSEA. The CDR3 nucleotides are TGCAGCGCCCATCGGGCAGATTCCTACAATGAGCAGTTCTTC. Amino acids: CSAHRADSYNEQFF.

This chain connects TRBV4-3 to TRBJ1-1; perhaps TRBD1 as D (5 bases). V was cut by 1 base and J by 0 bases, with 12 bases left in between. This CDR3 is 16 amino acids long. Germline CDR1 reads LGHNA; CDR2 reads YSLEER. The CDR3: CASSQVQVFLNTEAFF. The CDR3 region has the DNA TGCGCCAGCAGCCAAGTACAGGTCTTCTTGAACACTGAAGCTTTCTTT.

The chain joins TRBV5-1 to TRBJ1-3; perhaps TRBD1 as D (6 bases). Germline CDR1 and CDR2: SGHRS and YFSETQ. Trimming removed 6 bases at V and 0 bases at J, with 16 bases between. The CDR3 is 16 residues long. The CDR3 DNA is TGCGCCAGCATGAAGGGGGATTCGAGCTCTGGAAACACCATATATTTT. Its protein is CASMKGDSSSGNTIYF.

The chain's CDR3 is CASSHTRQGYEQYF. CDR3 bases: TGTGCCAGCAGCCATACTAGGCAGGGTTACGAGCAGTACTTC. The genes are TRBV3-1 and TRBJ2-7, with D perhaps being TRBD1 or TRBD2 (5 bases each). Germline V gene data show CDR1 as LGHDT and CDR2 as YNNKEL (reference sequence). The CDR3 has 14 amino acids. V was pared by 3 bases and J by 4 bases, with 13 bases between.

This clonotype was detected only once. This chain joins TRBV21-1 and TRBJ2-5; the table assigns TRBD1, which was not confirmed against the DNA. TRBV21-1 represents a pseudogene. The CDR3 spans 18 residues. CDR3: CASSTSPNSRFPQETQYF. The CDR3 region has the DNA TGTGCCAGCAGCACGTCCCCCAATTCGCGGTTCCCCCAAGAGACCCAGTACTTC.

This clonotype was observed a few times. The V call is TRBV29-1, the J call TRBJ2-3; TRBD1 matches 9 bases. V lost 2 bases and J lost 4; bases outside the gene matches: 4. This CDR3 has 14 residues. Per the germline V gene, CDR1 is SQVTM and CDR2 is ANQGSEA. Written as DNA, the CDR3 is TGCAGCGTTGAATCAGGACAGGGGCCAGATACGCAGTATTTT. Protein sequence: CSVESGQGPDTQYF.

This clonotype was seen just once. At one of its ends the junction is not consistent with the germline gene, which may arise from a read error. This chain uses TRBV7-2 with TRBJ2-7, with a tentative D call TRBD1 (5 bases). Germline assignment: CDR1 SGHTA and CDR2 FQGNSA. This CDR3 contains 15 residues. The CDR3 DNA follows: TGTGCCAGCAGCTTATCGGCAGGGAACTCCTACGTGCAGTACTTC. Translating gives CASSLSAGNSYVQYF.

The sample holds a few counts of this clonotype. The CDR3 here is CASSFEGGVLQQYF. The CDR3, as DNA: TGTGCCAGCAGTTTCGAGGGGGGGGTCTTACAGCAGTACTTC. The genes are TRBV28 and TRBJ2-5; tentatively, D is TRBD2 (7 bases). V gave up 3 bases and J gave up 11 bases, with 19 bases separating them. Germline CDR1 MDHEN, CDR2 SYDVKM. This CDR3 contains 14 residues.

This clonotype appeared a few times. In DNA form, the CDR3 reads TGTGCCAGCAGCCTTACTCAGGGCGGTTCGGGAGAGACCCAGTACTTC. It specifies CASSLTQGGSGETQYF. The V and J genes are TRBV7-2 and TRBJ2-7; TRBD1 is a possible D gene (5 bases). The J call may be in error: the DNA end matches TRBJ2-5 better. The CDR3 consists of 16 residues. Germline CDR1 reads SGHTA; CDR2 reads FQGNSA.

This clonotype turned up a few times. The chain links TRBV20-1 to TRBJ1-2; TRBD1 aligns across 7 bases. Per germline, CDR1 DFQATT and CDR2 SNEGSKA (reference sequence). The CDR3 consists of 14 residues. CDR3 loop: CTAKQGQDGYGYTF. In DNA form, the CDR3 reads TGCACAGCGAAACAGGGGCAGGATGGCTATGGCTACACCTTC.

This chain uses TRBV11-2 with TRBJ1-4, with D possibly TRBD1 on 5 matching bases. Germline V gives CDR1 SGHAT, CDR2 FQNNGV. The CDR3 sequence is 16 residues long. The V end was cut by 3 bases, the J end by 4 bases, with 15 bases between. CDR3 DNA: TGTGCCAGCAGCTTTGCAGGGAGTGGCATTAATGAAAAACTGTTTTTT. Protein product: CASSFAGSGINEKLFF. Combining the CDR3 with reference TRBV11-2 and TRBJ1-4 gives the whole variable domain EAGVAQSPRYKIIEKRQSVAFWCNPISGHATLYWYQQILGQGPKLLIQFQNNGVVDDSQLPKDRFSAERLKGVDSTLKIQPAKLEDSAVYLCASSFAGSGINEKLFFGSGTQLSVL.